The T cell receptor (beta chain) under discussion was sequenced for a study of T cell repertoires in cytomegalovirus infection. Study overall: CMV epitopes used comprised recently identified HLA-C-restricted ones and well-studied HLA-B-restricted ones. The public TCR beta signatures pointed to both CMV infection and matching HLA type.

TCRdb re-called the reads through MiXCR, storing one row per CDR3 protein. The sample holds more than 95,000 distinct CDR3 sequences, 32% seen once. There are a few counts of this clonotype. The antigen is not known. Study-wide findings and caveats: Based on cumulative public TCR beta family frequency, carriers of CMV plus the relevant HLA were identified. HLA-C-restricted, CMV-specific TCR beta clonotypes were dominant ex vivo.

The CDR3 runs to 14 residues. Trimming removed 7 bases from V and 6 bases from J; junction bases left unmatched: 5. CDR1 and CDR2 (germline): MNHEY, SVGEGT. The specimen was CD8+ T cells from cultured PBMCs, collected from culture after CMV antigen stimulation. This receptor was identified in a human donor in good health (CMV status not recorded). Some clones in this sample may be carry-over from other donors' samples. The chain recombines TRBV6-2 or TRBV6-3 with TRBJ1-6, with TRBD1 identical over 8 bases. This CDR3 is CASIRQGSNSPLHF. CDR3 bases: TGTGCCAGCATCAGACAGGGGAGTAATTCACCCCTCCACTTT.